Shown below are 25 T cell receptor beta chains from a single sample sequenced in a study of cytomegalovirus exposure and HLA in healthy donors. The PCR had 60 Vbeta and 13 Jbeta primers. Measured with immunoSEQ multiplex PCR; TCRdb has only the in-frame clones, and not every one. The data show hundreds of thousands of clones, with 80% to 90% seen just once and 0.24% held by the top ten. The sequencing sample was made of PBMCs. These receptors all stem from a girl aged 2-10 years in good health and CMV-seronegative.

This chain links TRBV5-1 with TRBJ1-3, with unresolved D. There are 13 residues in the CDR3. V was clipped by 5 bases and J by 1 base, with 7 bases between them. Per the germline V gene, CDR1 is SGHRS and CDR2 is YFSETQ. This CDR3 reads CASRRDSGNTIYF. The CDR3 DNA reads TGCGCCAGCAGGAGGGATTCTGGAAACACCATATATTTT. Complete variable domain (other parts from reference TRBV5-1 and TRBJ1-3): KAGVTQTPRYLIKTRGQQVTLSCSPISGHRSVSWYQQTPGQGLQFLFEYFSETQRNKGNFPGRFSGRQFSNSRSEMNVSTLELGDSALYLCASRRDSGNTIYFGEGSWLTVV.

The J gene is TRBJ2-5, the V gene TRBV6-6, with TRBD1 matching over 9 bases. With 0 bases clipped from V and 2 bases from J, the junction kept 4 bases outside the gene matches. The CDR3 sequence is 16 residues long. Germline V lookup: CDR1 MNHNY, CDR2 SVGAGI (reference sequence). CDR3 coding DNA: TGTGCCAGCAGTTACTCTGGTGGGACAGGGCAAGAGACCCAGTACTTC. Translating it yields CASSYSGGTGQETQYF.

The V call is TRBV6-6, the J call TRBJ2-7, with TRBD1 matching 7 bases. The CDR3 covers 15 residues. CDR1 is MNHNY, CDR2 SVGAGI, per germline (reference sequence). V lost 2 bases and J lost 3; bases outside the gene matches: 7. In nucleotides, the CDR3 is TGTGCCAGCAGTTACGGGATGGGGGACAGCTACGAGCAGTACTTC. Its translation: CASSYGMGDSYEQYF.

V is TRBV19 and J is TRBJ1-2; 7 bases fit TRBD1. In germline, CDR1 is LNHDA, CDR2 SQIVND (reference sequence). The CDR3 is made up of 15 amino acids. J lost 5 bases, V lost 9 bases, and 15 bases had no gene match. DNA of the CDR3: TGTGCCAGATTCGAGACAGGGCTAGATCTTTATGGCTACACCTTC. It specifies CARFETGLDLYGYTF.

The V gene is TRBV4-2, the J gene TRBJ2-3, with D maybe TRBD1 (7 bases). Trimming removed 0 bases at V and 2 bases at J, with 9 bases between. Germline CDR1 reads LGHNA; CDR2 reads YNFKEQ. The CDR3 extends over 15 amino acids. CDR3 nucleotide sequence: TGTGCCAGCAGCCAAGACAGGGGGGCCACAGATACGCAGTATTTT. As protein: CASSQDRGATDTQYF.

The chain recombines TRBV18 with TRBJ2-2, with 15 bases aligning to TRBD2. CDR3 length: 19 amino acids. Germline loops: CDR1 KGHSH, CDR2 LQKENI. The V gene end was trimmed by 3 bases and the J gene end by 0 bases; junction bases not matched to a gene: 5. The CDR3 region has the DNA TGTGCCAGCTCACCTCCGGGACTAGCGGGGGGAACGAACACCGGGGAGCTGTTTTTT. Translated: CASSPPGLAGGTNTGELFF. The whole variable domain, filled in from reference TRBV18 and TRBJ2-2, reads NAGVMQNPRHLVRRRGQEARLRCSPMKGHSHVYWYRQLPEEGLKFMVYLQKENIIDESGMPKERFSAEFPKEGPSILRIQQVVRGDSAAYFCASSPPGLAGGTNTGELFFGEGSRLTVL.

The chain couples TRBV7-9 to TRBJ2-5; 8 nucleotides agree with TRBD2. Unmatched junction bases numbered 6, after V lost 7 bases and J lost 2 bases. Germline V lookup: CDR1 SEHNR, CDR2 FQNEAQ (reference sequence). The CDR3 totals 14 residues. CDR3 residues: CASIQIAGQETQYF. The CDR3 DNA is TGTGCCAGCATCCAAATAGCGGGACAAGAGACCCAGTACTTC.

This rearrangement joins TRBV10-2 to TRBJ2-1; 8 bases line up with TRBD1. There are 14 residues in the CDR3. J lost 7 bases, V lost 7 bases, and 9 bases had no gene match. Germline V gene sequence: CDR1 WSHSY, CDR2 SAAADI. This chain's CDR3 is CASKTRQGSNEQFF. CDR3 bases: TGCGCCAGCAAAACCAGACAGGGGAGTAATGAGCAGTTCTTC.

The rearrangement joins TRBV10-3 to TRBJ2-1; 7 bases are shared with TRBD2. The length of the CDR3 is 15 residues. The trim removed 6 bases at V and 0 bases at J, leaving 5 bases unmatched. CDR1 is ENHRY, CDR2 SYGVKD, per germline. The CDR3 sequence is CAISPGTTSYNEQFF. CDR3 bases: TGTGCCATCAGCCCCGGGACTACCTCCTACAATGAGCAGTTCTTC.

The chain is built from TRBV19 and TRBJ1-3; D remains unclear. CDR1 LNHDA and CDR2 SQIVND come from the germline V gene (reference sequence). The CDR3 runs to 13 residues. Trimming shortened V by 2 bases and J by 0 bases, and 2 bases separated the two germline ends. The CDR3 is CASSIHSGNTIYF. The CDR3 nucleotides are TGTGCCAGTAGTATACACTCTGGAAACACCATATATTTT.

DNA for the CDR3: TGTGCCAGAGTAGCAGGGGGTACGGAGACCCAGTACTTC. Residues: CARVAGGTETQYF. The chain has TRBV2 and TRBJ2-5; 7 nucleotides align to TRBD1. Germline V CDR1 and CDR2: SNHLY, FYNNEI. The CDR3 is 13 residues long. The junction had 9 bases not matched to a gene; V was cut back by 9 bases and J by 5 bases. Full variable domain (outside the CDR3, taken from reference TRBV2 and TRBJ2-5): EPEVTQTPSHQVTQMGQEVILRCVPISNHLYFYWYRQILGQKVEFLVSFYNNEISEKSEIFDDQFSVERPDGSNFTLKIRSTKLEDSAMYFCARVAGGTETQYFGPGTRLLVL.

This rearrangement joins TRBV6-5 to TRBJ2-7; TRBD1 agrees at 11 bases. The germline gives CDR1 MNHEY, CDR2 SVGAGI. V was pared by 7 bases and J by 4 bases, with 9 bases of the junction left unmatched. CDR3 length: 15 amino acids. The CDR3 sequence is CASTGPGQGEYEQYF. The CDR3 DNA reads TGTGCCAGCACCGGTCCGGGACAGGGGGAATACGAGCAGTACTTC.

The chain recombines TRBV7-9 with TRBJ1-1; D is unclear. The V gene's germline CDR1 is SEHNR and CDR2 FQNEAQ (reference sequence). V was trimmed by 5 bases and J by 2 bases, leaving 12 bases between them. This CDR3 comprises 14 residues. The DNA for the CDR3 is TGTGCCAGCAGCCAAAGCGGATCCAACACTGAAGCTTTCTTT. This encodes CASSQSGSNTEAFF.

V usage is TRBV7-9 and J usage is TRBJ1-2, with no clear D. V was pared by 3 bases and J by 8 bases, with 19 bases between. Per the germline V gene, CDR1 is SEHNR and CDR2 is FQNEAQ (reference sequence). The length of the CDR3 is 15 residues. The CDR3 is CASSLPGNPLGGYTF. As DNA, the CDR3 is TGTGCCAGCAGCTTGCCGGGGAACCCCTTAGGGGGCTACACCTTC.

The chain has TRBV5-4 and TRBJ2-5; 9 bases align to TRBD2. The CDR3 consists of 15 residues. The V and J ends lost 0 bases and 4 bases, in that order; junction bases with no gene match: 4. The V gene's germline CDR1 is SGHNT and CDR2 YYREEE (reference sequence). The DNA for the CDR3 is TGTGCCAGCAGCTTGGCCAGTAGCGGGGGAGAGACCCAGTACTTC. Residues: CASSLASSGGETQYF.

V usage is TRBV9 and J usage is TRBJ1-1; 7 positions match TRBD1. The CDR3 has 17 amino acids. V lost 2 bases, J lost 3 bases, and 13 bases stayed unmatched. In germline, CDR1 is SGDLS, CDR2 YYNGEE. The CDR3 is CASSVDFRQGTDTEAFF. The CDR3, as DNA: TGTGCCAGCAGCGTGGACTTCAGACAGGGCACGGACACTGAAGCTTTCTTT.

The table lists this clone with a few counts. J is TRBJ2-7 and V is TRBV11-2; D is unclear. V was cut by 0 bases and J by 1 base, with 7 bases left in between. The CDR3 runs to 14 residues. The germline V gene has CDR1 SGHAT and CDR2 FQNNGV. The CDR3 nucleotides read TGTGCCAGCAGCTTAGATTGGCGGTCCTACGAGCAGTACTTC. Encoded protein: CASSLDWRSYEQYF.

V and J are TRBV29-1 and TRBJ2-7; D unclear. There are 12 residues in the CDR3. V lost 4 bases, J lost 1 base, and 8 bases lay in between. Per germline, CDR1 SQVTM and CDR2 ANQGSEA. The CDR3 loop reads CSVGDGSYEQYF. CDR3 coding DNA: TGCAGCGTTGGAGACGGTTCCTACGAGCAGTACTTC.

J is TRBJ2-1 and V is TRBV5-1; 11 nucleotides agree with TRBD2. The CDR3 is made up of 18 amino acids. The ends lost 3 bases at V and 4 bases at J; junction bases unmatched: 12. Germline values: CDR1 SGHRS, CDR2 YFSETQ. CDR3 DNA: TGCGCCAGCAGCTCTCACCTTGGGACTAGCGGAAAGTACAATGAGCAGTTCTTC. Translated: CASSSHLGTSGKYNEQFF.

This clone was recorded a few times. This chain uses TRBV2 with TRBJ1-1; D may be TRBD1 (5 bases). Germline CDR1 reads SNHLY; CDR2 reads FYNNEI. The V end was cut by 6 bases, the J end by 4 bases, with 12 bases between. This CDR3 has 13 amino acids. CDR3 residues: CASSREEGTEAFF. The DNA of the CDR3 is TGTGCCAGCAGCAGGGAGGAGGGCACTGAAGCTTTCTTT. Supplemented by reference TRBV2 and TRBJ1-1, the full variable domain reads EPEVTQTPSHQVTQMGQEVILRCVPISNHLYFYWYRQILGQKVEFLVSFYNNEISEKSEIFDDQFSVERPDGSNFTLKIRSTKLEDSAMYFCASSREEGTEAFFGQGTRLTVV.

DNA of the CDR3: TGTGCCAGCTCCCAGGGACAGGGTTATTACGAGCAGTACTTC. Protein: CASSQGQGYYEQYF. The gene calls are TRBV18 and TRBJ2-7, with 9 bases that match TRBD1. With V trimmed by 6 bases and J by 4 bases, 7 bases remained unmatched. Germline V gene data show CDR1 as KGHSH and CDR2 as LQKENI. This CDR3 contains 14 residues.

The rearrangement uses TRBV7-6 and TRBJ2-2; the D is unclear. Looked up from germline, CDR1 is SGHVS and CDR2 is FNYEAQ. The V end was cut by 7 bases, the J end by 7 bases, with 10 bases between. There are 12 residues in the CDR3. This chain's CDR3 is CASTEVGGELFF. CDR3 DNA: TGTGCCAGCACCGAGGTGGGCGGGGAGCTGTTTTTT.

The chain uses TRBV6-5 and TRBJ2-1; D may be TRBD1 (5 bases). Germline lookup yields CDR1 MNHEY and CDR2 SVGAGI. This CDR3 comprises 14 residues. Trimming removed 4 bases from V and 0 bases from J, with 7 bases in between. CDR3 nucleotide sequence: TGTGCCAGCAGTTCTACAGGCTCCTACAATGAGCAGTTCTTC. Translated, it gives CASSSTGSYNEQFF.

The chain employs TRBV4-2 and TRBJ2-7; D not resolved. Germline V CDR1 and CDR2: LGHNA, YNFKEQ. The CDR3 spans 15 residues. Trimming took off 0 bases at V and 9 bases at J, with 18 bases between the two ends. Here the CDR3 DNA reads TGTGCCAGCAGCCAAGAGGCCGGAGTCGGTGATCGGCAGTACTTC. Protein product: CASSQEAGVGDRQYF.

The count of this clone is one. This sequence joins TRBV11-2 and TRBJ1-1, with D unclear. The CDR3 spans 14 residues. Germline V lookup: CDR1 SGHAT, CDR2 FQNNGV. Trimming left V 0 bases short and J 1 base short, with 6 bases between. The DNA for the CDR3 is TGTGCCAGCAGCTTAGAACTTCCGAACACTGAAGCTTTCTTT. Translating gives CASSLELPNTEAFF.